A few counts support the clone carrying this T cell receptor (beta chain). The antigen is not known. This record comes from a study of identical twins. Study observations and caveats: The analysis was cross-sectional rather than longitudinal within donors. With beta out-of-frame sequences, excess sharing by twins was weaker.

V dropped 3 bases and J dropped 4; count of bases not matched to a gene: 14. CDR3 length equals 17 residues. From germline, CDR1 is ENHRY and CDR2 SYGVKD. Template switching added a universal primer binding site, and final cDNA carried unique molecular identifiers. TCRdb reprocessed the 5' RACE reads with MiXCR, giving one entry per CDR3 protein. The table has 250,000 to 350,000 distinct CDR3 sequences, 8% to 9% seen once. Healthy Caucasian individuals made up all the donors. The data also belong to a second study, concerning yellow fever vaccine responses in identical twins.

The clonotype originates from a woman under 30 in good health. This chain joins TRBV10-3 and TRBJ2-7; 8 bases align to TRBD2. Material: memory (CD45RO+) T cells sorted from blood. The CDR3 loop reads CAISDPSRSGMWYEQYF. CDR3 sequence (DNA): TGTGCCATCAGTGACCCTAGCCGTAGCGGGATGTGGTACGAGCAGTACTTC.